Below, 25 T cell receptor beta chains from the same sample are listed, as sequenced in a study of breast tumors, draining lymph nodes, adjacent tissues. Samples came from axillary lymph nodes draining the breast cancer. TCRdb re-called the multiplex PCR reads through MiXCR, storing one row per CDR3 protein. The sample includes around 100,000 distinct CDR3 sequences, about 20% seen only once; the top ten take roughly 1.3%. Source material: axillary lymph node tissue. These TCRs come from a female donor with breast cancer. Some clones in this sample may be carry-over from other donors' samples.

This clonotype showed up many times. This chain connects TRBV19 to TRBJ1-6; no firm D call. Germline V gene data show CDR1 as LNHDA and CDR2 as SQIVND (reference sequence). The CDR3 has 14 residues. Trimming stripped 5 bases from V and 7 bases from J, with 12 bases between. For the CDR3, the DNA is TGTGCCAGTAGTTTTGACATGGGAAATTCACCCCTCCACTTT. Amino acids: CASSFDMGNSPLHF. Looking up the rest from reference TRBV19 and TRBJ1-6 gives the full variable domain: DGGITQSPKYLFRKEGQNVTLSCEQNLNHDAMYWYRQDPGQGLRLIYYSQIVNDFQKGDIAEGYSVSREKKESFPLTVTSAQKNPTAFYLCASSFDMGNSPLHFGNGTRLTVT.

The chain joins TRBV27 to TRBJ2-5; D is possibly TRBD1 (5 bases). This CDR3 has 15 amino acids. The germline CDR1 and CDR2 sequences are MNHEY and SMNVEV (reference sequence). Between the trimmed V and J ends, which lost 8 bases and 3 bases, there was a span of 19 bases. In DNA form, the CDR3 reads TGTGCCAGCGGTGGGGTAGGGGCTGGGGAAGAGACCCAGTACTTC. This sequence encodes CASGGVGAGEETQYF.

This clonotype was detected ten times or more. The rearrangement joins TRBV20-1 to TRBJ2-3; 9 bases fit TRBD2. Germline V gene lookup returns CDR1 DFQATT and CDR2 SNEGSKA (reference sequence). V was clipped by 3 bases and J by 6 bases; unmatched bases: 4. The CDR3 is 13 amino acids. CDR3 coding DNA: TGCAGTGCTAGGGATGGGACTAGCGATACGCAGTATTTT. This sequence encodes CSARDGTSDTQYF.

In this sample, this clonotype turned up many times. This chain connects TRBV2 to TRBJ2-2; no definite D call. The V gene's germline CDR1 is SNHLY and CDR2 FYNNEI. This CDR3 contains 13 residues. V was trimmed by 3 bases and J by 6 bases, leaving 8 bases between them. CDR3 nucleotides: TGTGCCAGCAGTGAGGATGGGTCCGGGGAGCTGTTTTTT. Amino acids: CASSEDGSGELFF.

This clonotype was seen ten or more times. The chain has TRBV19 and TRBJ1-5; D gene unclear. The CDR3 has 15 residues. Per germline, CDR1 LNHDA and CDR2 SQIVND (reference sequence). The V end was cut by 5 bases, the J end by 7 bases, with 18 bases between. DNA for the CDR3: TGTGCCAGTAGTCCCCTTCGGGGTTCCAACCAGCCCCAGCATTTT. Its protein product is CASSPLRGSNQPQHF.

This clonotype was counted many times. The chain uses TRBV7-4 and TRBJ1-3; D might be TRBD1 (5 bases). The V gene lost 1 base and the J gene lost 8 bases, with 12 bases spanning the gap. The CDR3 totals 14 residues. The germline CDR1 and CDR2 sequences are SGHVT and SQSDAQ. This CDR3 is CASSLVQGTDTIYF. The CDR3 DNA is TGTGCCAGCAGCTTAGTTCAAGGGACCGACACCATATATTTT. Supplemented by reference TRBV7-4 and TRBJ1-3, the full variable domain reads GAGVSQSPRYKVAKRGRDVALRCDSISGHVTLYWYRQTLGQGSEVLTYSQSDAQRDKSGRPSGRFSAERPERSVSTLKIQRTEQGDSAVYLCASSLVQGTDTIYFGEGSWLTVV.

This clonotype was seen repeatedly, ten times or more. V and J are TRBV5-1 and TRBJ1-4; D not certain. V shed 4 bases and J shed 4 bases, with 8 bases lying between them. CDR1 SGHRS and CDR2 YFSETQ come from the germline V gene. This CDR3 is 13 amino acids long. CDR3 in DNA: TGCGCCAGCAGCCCTGGCAGTAATGAAAAACTGTTTTTT. Amino acid sequence: CASSPGSNEKLFF.

This clonotype was seen many times. The CDR3 coding sequence is TGTGCCAGCACCGAAACAGGGATAGCCAAAAACATTCAGTACTTC. The encoded protein is CASTETGIAKNIQYF. The gene calls are TRBV5-6 and TRBJ2-4; D may be TRBD1 (6 bases). V was cut by 6 bases and J by 0 bases, with 13 bases left in between. From germline, CDR1 is SGHDT and CDR2 YYEEEE. The CDR3 is 15 residues long.

The rearrangement uses TRBV4-1 and TRBJ1-1, with a tentative D call TRBD1 (5 bases). V gave up 4 bases and J gave up 2 bases, with 14 bases separating them. The CDR3 sequence is 15 residues long. The germline V gene encodes CDR1 MGHRA and CDR2 YSYEKL. CDR3: CASSRGEKVNTEAFF. The DNA of the CDR3 is TGCGCCAGCAGCCGAGGGGAAAAGGTAAACACTGAAGCTTTCTTT.

This clonotype was counted a few times. The chain recombines TRBV5-1 with TRBJ2-3, with D uncertain. This CDR3 comprises 13 residues. V lost 6 bases, J lost 6 bases, and 14 bases lay in between. Germline V gives CDR1 SGHRS, CDR2 YFSETQ. The DNA for the CDR3 is TGCGCCAGCAAAATATCTTTATGGGATACGCAGTATTTT. Amino acids: CASKISLWDTQYF.

This clonotype has at least ten counts. The chain employs TRBV4-1 and TRBJ1-3; D gene unclear. CDR1 is MGHRA and CDR2 is YSYEKL in the germline V gene. V dropped 6 bases and J dropped 4 bases, with 13 bases sitting between them. The CDR3 is 14 residues long. CDR3 sequence: CASRTLGRGNTIYF. CDR3 nucleotide sequence: TGCGCCAGCAGAACTTTGGGTAGAGGAAACACCATATATTTT.

This clonotype has a count of ten or more. The chain joins TRBV6-1 to TRBJ2-3; D tentatively reads TRBD1 or TRBD2 (6 bases each). This CDR3 contains 15 residues. Trimming shortened V by 1 base and J by 7 bases, and 15 bases separated the two germline ends. The germline CDR1 and CDR2 sequences are MNHNS and SASEGT. The CDR3 spells CASSEDLGGRNTQYF. The DNA of the CDR3 is TGTGCCAGCAGTGAAGATCTAGGGGGGCGGAATACGCAGTATTTT.

This clonotype occurred many times. This chain uses TRBV9 with TRBJ2-7; 9 nucleotides agree with TRBD1. Germline values: CDR1 SGDLS, CDR2 YYNGEE. V shed 2 bases, J shed 4 bases, and the junction held 4 bases outside the gene matches. The CDR3 consists of 14 residues. The chain's CDR3 is CASSVGQGLYEQYF. The CDR3 DNA reads as TGTGCCAGCAGCGTGGGACAGGGACTTTACGAGCAGTACTTC.

This clonotype was seen repeatedly, ten times or more. V gene TRBV6-6 combines with J gene TRBJ1-6, with D unresolved. Trimming shortened V by 2 bases and J by 11 bases, and 16 bases separated the two germline ends. The CDR3 is made up of 15 amino acids. The germline gives CDR1 MNHNY, CDR2 SVGAGI (reference sequence). CDR3 loop: CASSYRVREIPPLHF. CDR3 DNA: TGTGCCAGCAGTTACAGGGTTCGGGAAATTCCACCCCTCCACTTT.

This clonotype appeared many times. The chain combines TRBV7-2 with TRBJ2-3; TRBD1 matches at 7 bases. Per the germline V gene, CDR1 is SGHTA and CDR2 is FQGNSA. The CDR3 covers 14 residues. Trimming took 6 bases from V and 4 from J; bases not matched to a gene: 7. CDR3 amino acids: CASRRQGSADTQYF. CDR3 coding DNA: TGTGCCAGCAGAAGACAGGGTTCGGCAGATACGCAGTATTTT.

The chain is built from TRBV7-9 and TRBJ1-1; D possibly corresponds to TRBD1 (5 bases). Germline loops: CDR1 SEHNR, CDR2 FQNEAQ (reference sequence). V shed 2 bases and J shed 1 base, with 8 bases lying between them. The CDR3 consists of 14 residues. In DNA form, the CDR3 reads TGTGCCAGCAGCTTAAGCAGGGAGAACACTGAAGCTTTCTTT. Translation: CASSLSRENTEAFF.

CDR3 in DNA: TGTGCCAGCAGTGGCCCTAACTATGGCTACACCTTC. This translates into CASSGPNYGYTF. This chain uses TRBV28 with TRBJ1-2; D is uncertain. The CDR3 sequence is 12 residues long. Germline loops: CDR1 MDHEN, CDR2 SYDVKM. V was clipped by 5 bases and J by 0 bases, with 4 bases between them.

This clonotype was counted only a few times. The chain joins TRBV20-1 to TRBJ2-2, with 8 bases that match TRBD1. The CDR3 spans 13 residues. The V and J ends lost 5 bases and 4 bases, in that order; junction bases with no gene match: 3. Looked up from germline, CDR1 is DFQATT and CDR2 is SNEGSKA (reference sequence). CDR3 sequence: CSARQGPTGELFF. The CDR3 DNA reads TGCAGTGCTCGACAGGGGCCCACCGGGGAGCTGTTTTTT.

In this sample, this clonotype turned up many times. V usage is TRBV9 and J usage is TRBJ1-4; the D is unclear. Trimming pared 0 bases from V and 7 bases from J, leaving 13 bases between. Germline CDR1 reads SGDLS; CDR2 reads YYNGEE. The CDR3 is 15 residues long. CDR3 amino acids: CASSVEAGLVEKLFF. In DNA form, the CDR3 reads TGTGCCAGCAGCGTAGAAGCAGGTTTGGTTGAAAAACTGTTTTTT.

This clonotype was counted many times. The CDR3 bases are TGTGCCAGCAGCAATACTCGGGACAGACCCCTCAATGAGCAGTTCTTC. This encodes CASSNTRDRPLNEQFF. V usage is TRBV7-8 and J usage is TRBJ2-1; 7 nucleotides align to TRBD1. The CDR3 consists of 16 residues. V lost 5 bases and J lost 6; bases outside the gene matches: 13. In germline, CDR1 is SGHVS, CDR2 FQNEAQ.

In this sample, this clonotype turned up many times. V usage is TRBV7-6 and J usage is TRBJ2-3; D is ambiguous. Looked up from germline, CDR1 is SGHVS and CDR2 is FNYEAQ. CDR3 length: 13 residues. V lost 5 bases and J lost 0, with 6 bases in between. The CDR3 DNA sequence: TGTGCCAGCAGCCAATCTAGCACAGATACGCAGTATTTT. Encoded protein: CASSQSSTDTQYF. The full variable domain, its missing parts supplied by reference TRBV7-6 and TRBJ2-3, is GAGVSQSPRYKVTKRGQDVALRCDPISGHVSLYWYRQALGQGPEFLTYFNYEAQQDKSGLPNDRFSAERPEGSISTLTIQRTEQRDSAMYRCASSQSSTDTQYFGPGTRLTVL.

Notes on this clonotype: It may be a read error: a sequence one base away is much more abundant. V is TRBV5-1 and J is TRBJ2-3, with a possible D match to TRBD2 (5 bases). The germline V and J ends were trimmed by 5 bases and 4 bases, with 17 bases remaining between them. This CDR3 spans 15 amino acids. CDR1 is SGHRS and CDR2 is YFSETQ in the germline V gene. The DNA for the CDR3 is TGCGCCAGCAGAGATAGTTTCCCCGGGGCAGATACGCAGTATTTT. Translating gives CASRDSFPGADTQYF. The full variable domain, rest sourced from reference TRBV5-1 and TRBJ2-3, is KAGVTQTPRYLIKTRGQQVTLSCSPISGHRSVSWYQQTPGQGLQFLFEYFSETQRNKGNFPGRFSGRQFSNSRSEMNVSTLELGDSALYLCASRDSFPGADTQYFGPGTRLTVL.

J is TRBJ1-4 and V is TRBV12-3 or TRBV12-4; a weak D match, TRBD1 (6 bases). V was pared by 6 bases and J by 2 bases, with 16 bases between. This CDR3 is built from 16 residues. CDR3 DNA sequence: TGTGCCAGCAGCAAGACCCAGGGGTGGACTAATGAAAAACTGTTTTTT. It yields the protein CASSKTQGWTNEKLFF.

Turning to this clonotype: A much larger clone sits a single nucleotide away, making a read error possible. The chain has TRBV19 and TRBJ1-3, with D unresolved. Germline-derived CDR1 and CDR2 are LNHDA and SQIVND (reference sequence). The length of the CDR3 is 11 residues. This chain's CDR3 is CAVRSGNTICF. The DNA for the CDR3 is TGTGCCGTAAGGAGTGGAAACACCATATGTTTT.

The chain employs TRBV20-1 and TRBJ2-1; 11 bases are shared with TRBD2. CDR3 length equals 13 residues. Trimming removed 6 bases from V and 8 bases from J; junction bases left unmatched: 6. Per germline, CDR1 DFQATT and CDR2 SNEGSKA (reference sequence). The CDR3 is CSATSGSIHEQFF. CDR3 in DNA: TGCAGTGCAACTAGCGGGAGCATCCATGAGCAGTTCTTC.